This paragraph reports one T cell receptor beta chain. This sample is drawn from a study of blood T cell repertoires in COVID-19. Profiling relied on immunoSEQ multiplex PCR, and the TCRdb table lists in-frame clones only, not all of them. Counted here are about 260,000 clones, around 86% occurring once; the ten biggest clones make up 13%. The clonotype originates from a human donor in a cohort sampled during active COVID-19. The specimen sequenced was peripheral blood.

The CDR3 reads CASSSWRTLSNQPQHF. CDR3 bases: TGTGCCAGCAGTTCCTGGCGGACACTAAGCAATCAGCCCCAGCATTTT. The rearrangement uses TRBV2 and TRBJ1-5; TRBD1 is a possible D gene (5 bases). Germline assignment: CDR1 SNHLY and CDR2 FYNNEI. Trimming took off 5 bases at V and 1 base at J, with 15 bases between the two ends. This CDR3 is built from 16 residues.